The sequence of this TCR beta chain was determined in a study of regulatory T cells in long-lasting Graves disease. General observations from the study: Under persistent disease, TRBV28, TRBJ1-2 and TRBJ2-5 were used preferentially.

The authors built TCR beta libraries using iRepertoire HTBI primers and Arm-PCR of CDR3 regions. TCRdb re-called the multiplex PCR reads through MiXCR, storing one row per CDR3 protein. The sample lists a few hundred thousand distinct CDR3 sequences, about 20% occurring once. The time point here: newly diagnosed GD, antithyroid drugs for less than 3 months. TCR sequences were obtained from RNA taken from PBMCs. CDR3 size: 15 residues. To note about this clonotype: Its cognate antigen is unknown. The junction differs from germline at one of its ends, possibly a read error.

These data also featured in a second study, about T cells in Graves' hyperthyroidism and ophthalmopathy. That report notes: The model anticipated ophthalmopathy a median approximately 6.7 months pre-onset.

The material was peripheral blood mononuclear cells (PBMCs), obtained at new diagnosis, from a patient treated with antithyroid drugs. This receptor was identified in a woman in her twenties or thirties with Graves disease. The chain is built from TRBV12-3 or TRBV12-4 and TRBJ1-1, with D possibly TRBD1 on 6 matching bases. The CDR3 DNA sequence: TGTGCCAGCAGTTATGGGGGCAACATGAACACTGAAGCCTTCTTT. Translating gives CASSYGGNMNTEAFF.